This TCR beta chain was sequenced during a study of T cells in women clearing cervical HPV infection. Worth noting for this clone: The read gets to within 3 residues of the CDR3 end, and the germline J gene fills in the rest.

The data were produced by immunoSEQ multiplex PCR, yet TCRdb's version contains in-frame clones alone and is incomplete. The sample has more than 20,000 clones. This CDR3 is 14 amino acids long. Trimming removed 6 bases from V and 8 bases from J; junction bases left unmatched: 6. This sequence was found in a woman between 18 and 70 years old with a cervical HPV16 infection that either progressed to CIN3+ or cleared (not recorded which). Source material: blood buffy coat. This chain joins TRBV12-3 or TRBV12-4 and TRBJ2-1; 11 nucleotides align to TRBD2. The CDR3 region is CASRGTSGSDEQFF. The sequenced CDR3 bases are TGTGCCAGCAGAGGGACTAGCGGTTCGGATGAG.